A single sample gave rise to the 14 T cell receptor beta chains below, sequenced in a study of T cells after yellow fever vaccination. TCRdb called the 5' RACE reads again in MiXCR, with one record for every CDR3 protein. This table holds about 68,000 distinct CDR3 sequences, under 8% found once. The source was CD8+ T cells sorted from PBMCs, collected about 41 days after the first yellow fever vaccination. The source is a man aged 18 to 29 who received the YFV17D yellow fever vaccine.

This clonotype was observed many times. V and J are TRBV4-3 and TRBJ2-2, with 7 nucleotides matching TRBD1. This CDR3 has 17 residues. Losses at the gene ends were 0 bases for V and 2 bases for J; bases not matched to a gene: 6. Germline V CDR1 and CDR2: LGHNA, YSLEER. The CDR3 sequence: CASSQDLGTVNTGELFF. The CDR3 nucleotides are TGCGCCAGCAGCCAAGATTTGGGGACAGTAAACACCGGGGAGCTGTTTTTT.

This clonotype was seen a few times. The chain has TRBV29-1 and TRBJ2-1; 9 nucleotides agree with TRBD2. CDR1 and CDR2 from the germline V gene are SQVTM and ANQGSEA. The CDR3 is made up of 15 amino acids. J lost 1 base, V lost 5 bases, and 6 bases had no gene match. The CDR3 region is CSVRGLAGSYNEQFF. CDR3 DNA: TGCAGCGTTCGTGGGCTAGCGGGGTCCTACAATGAGCAGTTCTTC.

This clonotype was detected many times. The chain recombines TRBV6-5 with TRBJ2-2; 7 nucleotides align to TRBD1. Germline CDR1 MNHEY, CDR2 SVGAGI. V dropped 5 bases and J dropped 1; count of bases not matched to a gene: 4. The CDR3 length is 15 residues. CDR3 residues: CASSTYRGNTGELFF. CDR3 nucleotides: TGTGCCAGCAGTACCTACAGGGGGAACACCGGGGAGCTGTTTTTT.

This clonotype was observed a few times. The chain has TRBV7-9 and TRBJ1-1; a possible D gene is TRBD1 (5 bases). The CDR3 contains 17 residues. In germline, CDR1 is SEHNR, CDR2 FQNEAQ (reference sequence). Trimming left V 3 bases short and J 0 bases short, with 17 bases between. The CDR3 DNA sequence: TGTGCCAGCAGCTTCTACGGAGCGGGACCCATGAACACTGAAGCTTTCTTT. Encoded protein: CASSFYGAGPMNTEAFF.

This clonotype was counted ten times or more. This chain uses TRBV27 with TRBJ2-3; 10 bases map to TRBD2. Germline lookup yields CDR1 MNHEY and CDR2 SMNVEV (reference sequence). There are 16 residues in the CDR3. J was trimmed by 4 bases and V by 5 bases; bases with no gene match: 9. The CDR3 is CASSPGLAGVSDTQYF. CDR3 sequence (DNA): TGTGCCAGCAGTCCCGGCCTAGCGGGGGTTTCAGATACGCAGTATTTT.

This clonotype was picked up a small number of times. The CDR3: CASSSPVGAGANVLTF. The DNA of the CDR3 is TGTGCCAGCAGCTCCCCGGTAGGGGCTGGGGCCAACGTCCTGACTTTC. The rearrangement links TRBV7-9 to TRBJ2-6; tentative D call: TRBD1 (5 bases). The CDR3 totals 16 residues. In germline, CDR1 is SEHNR, CDR2 FQNEAQ (reference sequence). The V end was cut by 4 bases, the J end by 2 bases, with 12 bases between.

In this sample, this clonotype turned up many times. The rearrangement links TRBV20-1 to TRBJ1-2; D might be TRBD1 (5 bases). This CDR3 contains 9 residues. The germline gives CDR1 DFQATT, CDR2 SNEGSKA (reference sequence). The CDR3 reads CRADSPYTF. The DNA for the CDR3 is TGCAGAGCCGACAGTCCCTACACCTTC.

This clonotype was observed at least ten times. The rearrangement joins TRBV4-3 to TRBJ1-1; perhaps TRBD1 as D (6 bases). From germline, CDR1 is LGHNA and CDR2 YSLEER. The CDR3 has 14 amino acids. Trimming shortened V by 0 bases and J by 8 bases, and 13 bases separated the two germline ends. The CDR3 DNA follows: TGCGCCAGCAGCCAAGATCAGTGGGGGGCCGAAGCTTTCTTT. It yields the protein CASSQDQWGAEAFF.

V is TRBV5-4 and J is TRBJ2-7, with 12 bases fitting TRBD2. Germline trimming cut 4 bases from V and 5 bases from J; bases unmatched to any gene: 4. The CDR3 has 14 amino acids. Germline V CDR1 and CDR2: SGHNT, YYREEE (reference sequence). CDR3 sequence: CASSPGTSGHEQYV. The CDR3 DNA reads as TGTGCCAGCAGCCCGGGGACTAGCGGGCACGAGCAGTACGTC.

The chain combines TRBV19 with TRBJ2-2; possibly TRBD1 for D (6 bases). With 6 bases removed from V and 1 base from J, the gap between germline ends came to 6 bases. The CDR3 runs to 13 residues. Looked up from germline, CDR1 is LNHDA and CDR2 is SQIVND (reference sequence). The CDR3 DNA is TGTGCCAGTAGGGACAGGAACACCGGGGAGCTGTTTTTT. It specifies CASRDRNTGELFF. The whole variable domain, remainder taken from reference TRBV19 and TRBJ2-2, is DGGITQSPKYLFRKEGQNVTLSCEQNLNHDAMYWYRQDPGQGLRLIYYSQIVNDFQKGDIAEGYSVSREKKESFPLTVTSAQKNPTAFYLCASRDRNTGELFFGEGSRLTVL.

This clonotype was seen many times. This chain links TRBV7-8 with TRBJ2-5; a possible D gene is TRBD1 (5 bases). Trimming cost V 0 bases and J 5 bases, with 13 bases left between them. Germline lookup yields CDR1 SGHVS and CDR2 FQNEAQ. This CDR3 comprises 15 residues. The CDR3: CASSLALGAVETQYF. DNA of the CDR3: TGTGCCAGCAGCTTAGCGCTAGGGGCTGTGGAGACCCAGTACTTC.

This clonotype was observed a handful of times. This chain links TRBV6-5 with TRBJ1-3, with D possibly TRBD1 on 5 matching bases. Trimming removed 2 bases from V and 8 bases from J, with 16 bases in between. The CDR3 length is 15 residues. Germline-derived CDR1 and CDR2 are MNHEY and SVGAGI. The CDR3 loop is CASSYEGSRRDTIYF. CDR3 DNA: TGTGCCAGCAGTTACGAGGGGAGCAGGCGAGACACCATATATTTT.

This chain links TRBV19 with TRBJ2-7, with 9 positions matching TRBD1. The CDR3 sequence is 13 residues long. Germline assignment: CDR1 LNHDA and CDR2 SQIVND (reference sequence). J was trimmed by 3 bases and V by 5 bases; bases with no gene match: 2. The chain's CDR3 is CASSGTGIYEQYF. The CDR3 coding sequence is TGTGCCAGTAGTGGGACAGGGATCTACGAGCAGTACTTC.

With regard to this clonotype: This may be a read error, as it is one base from a much larger clone. This chain joins TRBV7-8 and TRBJ2-1; D may be TRBD1 or TRBD2 (6 bases each). There are 15 residues in the CDR3. Germline V gene data show CDR1 as SGHVS and CDR2 as FQNEAQ. The chain's CDR3 is CTSSLGGHSYNEQFF. The CDR3 DNA reads as TGTACCAGCAGCTTAGGGGGGCACTCCTACAATGAGCAGTTCTTC.